This T cell receptor (beta chain) originates from a study of beta chain features in type 1 diabetes. This clone has a handful of counts. Its specificity is not known. Overall study findings and caveats: Shortening of TCRB CDR3s, moderate but significant, appeared in all four CD4+ subsets of Type 1 diabetes patients.

V lost 4 bases and J lost 7; bases outside the gene matches: 10. Germline-derived CDR1 and CDR2 are SGDLS and YYNGEE. This CDR3 has 14 amino acids. Of the isolated RNA, all was reverse transcribed, and so the sequenced material was expressed TCRB transcripts. Sequencing used immunoSEQ multiplex PCR; TCRdb keeps in-frame clones, though not all of them. The sample has 300,000 to 450,000 clones; 8.5% to 10% are singletons. Sequences were obtained from central memory CD4+ T cells from blood. The V gene is TRBV9, the J gene TRBJ1-2, with TRBD1 matching 7 bases. This TCR derives from a young man with type 1 diabetes. In DNA, the CDR3 is TGTGCCAGCAGCCCTCGAGAGGGGGCAGGTGGCTACACCTTC. Translation: CASSPREGAGGYTF.